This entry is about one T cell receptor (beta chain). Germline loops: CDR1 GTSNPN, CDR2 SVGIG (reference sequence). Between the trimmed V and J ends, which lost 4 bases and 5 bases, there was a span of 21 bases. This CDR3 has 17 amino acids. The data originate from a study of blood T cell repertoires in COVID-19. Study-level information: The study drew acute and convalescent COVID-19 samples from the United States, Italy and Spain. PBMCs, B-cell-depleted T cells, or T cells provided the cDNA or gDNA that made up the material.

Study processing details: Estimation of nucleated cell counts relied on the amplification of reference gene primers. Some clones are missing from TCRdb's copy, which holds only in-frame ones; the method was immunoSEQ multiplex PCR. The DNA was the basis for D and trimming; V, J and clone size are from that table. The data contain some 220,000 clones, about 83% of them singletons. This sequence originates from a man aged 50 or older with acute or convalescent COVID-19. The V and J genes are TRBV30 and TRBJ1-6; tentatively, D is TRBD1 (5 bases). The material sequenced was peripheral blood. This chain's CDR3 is CAWKVPPRQGHNSPLHF. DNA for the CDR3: TGTGCCTGGAAAGTTCCGCCTAGGCAGGGCCATAATTCACCCCTCCACTTT.